The source of this T cell receptor beta chain is a study of identical twins (dated by TCRdb to the mid-2010s). Background for the entire study: TCR alpha and beta repertoires from monozygotic twins, unrelated adults of various ages and cord blood were deep-sequenced to test whether fetal clonotypes persist. Replicate twin experiments were performed at different times using different library preparation protocols to rule out contamination. Paper-wide results and their limitations: Fewer insertions were carried by abundant cord blood beta clonotypes, a similar but weaker trend appeared in young adult naive repertoires, and no such trend appeared in memory repertoires. Invariant T cells such as MAIT and iNKT could partly confound zero-insertion analyses, though diverse VJ usage argued against this for most clonotypes. Excess twin sharing in beta out-of-frame sequences was weaker because fewer shared sequences lowered the signal-to-noise ratio. Because the same donors could not be followed over many years, the conclusions relied on cross-sectional statistical analysis. Out-of-frame TCR alpha sequences shared between twins showed an excess of low generation-probability sequences compared with coincidental sharing between unrelated individuals. Out-of-frame TCR alpha sharing in monozygotic twins was systematically underestimated by recombination models, whereas sharing between unrelated individuals was in agreement with the recombination models.

The library was made by 5' RACE. The sample was run on an Illumina HiSeq 2000. A universal primer binding site was added through template switching, and the final cDNA carried a unique molecular identifier so that TCR cDNA molecules could be counted accurately. First-strand cDNA for TCR alpha and beta chains was synthesized from specific primers in the conserved constant-segment region. Each cDNA library was double barcoded, with a SMART-Mk sample barcode plus Illumina barcodes, to control for contamination. TruSeq adapter sequences and Illumina sample barcodes were added in two successive PCR steps. Sequencing of the TCR alpha and beta cDNA libraries was done on the Illumina HiSeq platform using custom primers. In the original analysis: MiGEC processed the raw reads to extract unique molecular identifiers, while MiXCR was used to determine the CDR3 positions. For each individual, recombination models were inferred using an EM algorithm with the repgenHMM and IGoR tools. The tcR package in R was used for shared clonotype analysis, with sharing normalized by the product of cloneset sizes. To study raw recombination free of thymic and clonal selection effects, out-of-frame nonproductive sequences were analyzed. The public reads were run again by TCRdb, first through fastp at Q25 and then through MiXCR, and only productive beta chains were kept. CDR3 protein sequences are deduplicated, and each keeps its most common genes and DNA. In this record, the V and J calls reflect TCRdb's handling and not the investigators' own analysis. Here the sample has hundreds of thousands of distinct CDR3 sequences; around 20% occur a single time. The ten biggest clones cover 4% to 5.5% of the sample.

Only healthy Caucasian donors were included. The twin cohort comprised three pairs of female monozygotic twins, all aged roughly 18 to 30 years. The RNA used for TCR libraries was isolated from peripheral blood mononuclear cells. This clonotype turned up a few times. Its antigen remains unidentified. Base qualities were left out, and no much larger clone turns up one base away. The same sample was also studied in work on T cells expressing NK-cell markers. Looking at the second paper: Three sorted T-cell subsets (CD3+CD56+NKG2C+, CD3+CD56+NKG2C- and CD3+CD56-NKG2C+) from several donors had their TCR beta-chain repertoires profiled. Among the eight sequenced donors, only one was HCMV-seronegative, while the other seven were HCMV-seropositive. To restrict sorting to alphabetaTCR-expressing T cells, an anti-gammadeltaTCR antibody was added in several experiments. In more than five donors, the dominant CD3+CD56+NKG2C+ clonotypes were found to rank among the top 10 CD8+ clonotypes and to make up about 1.0-8% of CD8+ T cells. Those dominant clonotypes were again the most abundant among CD3+CD56-NKG2C+ cells in a few donors, at about 28.3-65%. Whether the expanded NKG2C-expressing T cell clones were specific for HCMV antigens remained unclear. Randomly selected healthy volunteers, three men and five women, were used as the eight sequenced donors. A commercial ELISA kit detecting HCMV-specific IgG in serum was used to determine HCMV serostatus. For about 6 donors, unsorted PBMC were also used to sequence bulk peripheral blood T-cell repertoires. MIGEC handled demultiplexing of the reads and grouping by UMI, while MiTCR was used to assemble and quantify clonotypes. Only TCR cDNA sequences supported by at least two reads were kept to exclude erroneous sequences. Downstream repertoire analysis used the tcR package, and clonotypes were matched across fractions by CDR3 nucleotide sequence plus V segment. VDJmatch was used to annotate antigen specificity against VDJdb, with one amino acid substitution in CDR3 permitted.

This TCR was sampled from a woman between 18 and 30 years old in good health. Sequenced: PBMCs.

The CDR3 sequence is CASSVMTGGLSYEQYF. In nucleotide form, the sequence is TGTGCCAGCAGCGTCATGACAGGGGGCCTATCCTACGAGCAGTACTTC. The chain is encoded by TRBV7-6 joined to TRBJ2-7, with 10 junctional bases fitting TRBD1. CDR1 SGHVS and CDR2 FNYEAQ are derived from the germline V gene. Spanning cysteine to phenylalanine, the CDR3 consists of 16 amino acids. Only the CDR3 region is kept as DNA, spanning 48 bases read in frame from base 1. Trimming takes 5 bases off V and 1 base off J; junction bases not matched to a gene: 8.